This T cell receptor beta chain was found in a study of shared clonotypes between healthy human individuals (dated by TCRdb to about 2020). About the investigation overall: The cohort included three men and a couple of women between 18 and 49 years of age. Per donor, three plates each were used for CD4 naive and CD4 memory, two for CD8 naive, and one for CD8 memory. Blood TCR repertoires of about five healthy adults were deeply sequenced to estimate repertoire size and the extent of clonotype sharing between individuals. To increase sequencing depth and limit assay-specific biases, different laboratories used diverse techniques to prepare libraries and sequence TCR repertoires. Between about 0.8 and 9 billion PBMCs per donor were obtained by leukapheresis.

Using the deep immunoSEQ assay, multiplex PCR amplified TCR CDR3 regions from genomic DNA. For each cell subset, the extracted genomic DNA was distributed evenly across all wells of several immunoSEQ 96-well plates, and each plate served as one replicate. For sorted subsets, each replicate PCR was loaded with about 0.2 ug genomic DNA, equivalent to 30,000 or so T cell genomes. The purified libraries were quantified using a Qubit 3.0 fluorometer, sized with a Bioanalyzer 2100, and then quantified again using the KAPA Library Quantification kit. Each immunoSEQ 96-well plate was sequenced on its own single-read 150-cycle Illumina NextSeq 550 flow cell. From the authors' description of their analysis: Because the immunoSEQ output held only junctional sequences and lacked quality scores, the filtering could not match the filtering applied to full-length reads. Sequences were annotated with PyIR, a Python wrapper for IgBLAST v1.9, and V/J genes and CDR3 were assigned using IMGT germline references. Any read was removed if the V/J assignment was weak (E-value above 1e-6), the CDR3 was missing, or the read contained stop codons, out-of-frame junctions, or ambiguous translated residues. V3J clonotypes were defined as sequences sharing the same inferred V gene, J gene, and CDR3 amino acid sequence. Percentage overlap between repertoires was computed as shared unique clonotypes divided by the size of the smaller repertoire. Three approaches were used to assess repertoire richness: RTK rarefaction, the Chao1 estimator, and Recon v2.1 estimates of unobserved clonotypes. For all TCRbeta clonotypes obtained by the gDNA method from a handful of donors, generation probabilities were computed with OLGA. In its TCRdb copy, this immuneACCESS table keeps in-frame sequences only and misses some clones. Where compared with another copy, unresolved V genes explain less than half of these, and the others have no known cause. From that table come the V and J calls and clone size; the DNA was used to work out D and trimming. This sample lists hundreds of thousands of clones; approximately 74% were detected once. 10% of the sample belongs to the ten largest clones.

Concerning this clone itself: Its antigen is still unknown. The record has no base qualities; no much larger clone is one base away.

The donors were healthy, HIV-negative adults with no recently reported acute infections or vaccinations. Only Caucasian adults living in Nashville, Tennessee, USA were represented among the donors. CD4+ T cells were enriched by magnetic negative selection; naive cells were then positively selected on CD45RA, and the negative fraction formed the memory subset. After blood collection by leukapheresis, PBMCs were isolated using Ficoll-Histopaque density gradient centrifugation and then cryopreserved in the vapor phase of liquid nitrogen. Analytical flow cytometry was used to check the purity and quantity of every magnetically sorted T cell population. Genomic DNA was isolated from every sorted fraction and measured by UV absorbance on a Nanodrop 2000c. From cysteine to phenylalanine, the CDR3 is 16 amino acids long. CDR3 DNA only is kept here, 48 bases in frame from base 1. As encoded in the germline V gene, CDR1 is SGHRS while CDR2 is YFSETQ. V has 0 bases trimmed and J has 5 bases trimmed; junction bases matching no gene number 8.

Points the paper makes about the study in general: Across four donors, around 5.4% of naive CD4, roughly 3.5% of naive CD8, 2% to 2.5% of memory CD4, and over 0.35% of memory CD8 clonotypes were shared. Naive subsets generally had larger estimated clonotype richness than memory subsets. Pairwise subsampling led to the expectation that sequencing depth would affect the degree of clonotype sharing among donors. Because the study included a small number of donors, the genetic and exposure-history diversity represented was limited. Sampling was limited to blood, and TCR repertoires in tissue likely differ from TCR repertoires in blood. Rarefaction of sorted-subset datasets indicated incomplete sequencing despite the large sequencing depth. Compared with non-shared clonotypes, clonotypes shared by all four sorted-subset donors had higher generation probabilities.

The sequencing sample was made of memory CD4+ T cells sorted from blood. This specimen's cell subset or site label, per the study, means: CD45RA-negative fraction. This clonotype originated in a man aged 25 to 40 in good health. The rearranged segments are TRBV5-1 and TRBJ2-1; 7 of the junction bases match TRBD2. The DNA is as follows: TGCGCCAGCAGCTTGGTGGGGGGAGGGCCCAACAATGAGCAGTTCTTC. Its protein product is CASSLVGGGPNNEQFF.